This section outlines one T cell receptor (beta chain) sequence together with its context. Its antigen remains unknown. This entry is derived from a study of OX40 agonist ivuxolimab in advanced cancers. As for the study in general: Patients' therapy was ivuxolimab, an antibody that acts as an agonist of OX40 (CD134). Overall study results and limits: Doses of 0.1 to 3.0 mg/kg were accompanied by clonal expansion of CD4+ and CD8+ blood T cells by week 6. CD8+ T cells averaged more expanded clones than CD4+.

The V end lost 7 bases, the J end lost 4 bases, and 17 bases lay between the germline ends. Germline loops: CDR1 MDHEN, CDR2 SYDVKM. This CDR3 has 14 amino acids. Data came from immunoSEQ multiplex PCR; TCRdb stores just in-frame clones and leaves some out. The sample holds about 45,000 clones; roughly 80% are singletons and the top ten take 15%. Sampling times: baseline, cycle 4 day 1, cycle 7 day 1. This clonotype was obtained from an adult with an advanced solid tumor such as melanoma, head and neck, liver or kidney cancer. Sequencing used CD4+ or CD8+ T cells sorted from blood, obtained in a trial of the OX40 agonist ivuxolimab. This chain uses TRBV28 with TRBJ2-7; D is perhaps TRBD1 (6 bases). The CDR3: CASTRQGHLYEQYF. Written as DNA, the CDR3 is TGTGCCAGCACCCGGCAGGGGCATTTGTACGAGCAGTACTTC.